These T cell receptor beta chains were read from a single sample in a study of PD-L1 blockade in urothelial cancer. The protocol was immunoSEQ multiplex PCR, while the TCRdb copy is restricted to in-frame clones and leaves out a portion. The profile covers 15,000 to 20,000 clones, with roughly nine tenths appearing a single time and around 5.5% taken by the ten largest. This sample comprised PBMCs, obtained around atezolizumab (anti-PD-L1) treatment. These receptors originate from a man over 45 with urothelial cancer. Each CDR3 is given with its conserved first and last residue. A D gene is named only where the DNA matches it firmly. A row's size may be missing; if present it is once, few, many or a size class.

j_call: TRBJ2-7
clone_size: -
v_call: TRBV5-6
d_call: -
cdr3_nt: TGTGCCAGCAGCTGGGGGCCCGAAGGCTACGAGCAGTACTTC
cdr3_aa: CASSWGPEGYEQYF

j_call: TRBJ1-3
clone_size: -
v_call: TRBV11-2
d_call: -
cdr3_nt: TGTGCCAGCAGCTTCCTTGGAAACACCATATATTTT
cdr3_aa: CASSFLGNTIYF

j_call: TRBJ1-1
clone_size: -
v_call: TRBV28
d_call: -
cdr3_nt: TGTGCCAGCACAGGGGCCTGGGAAGCTTTCTTT
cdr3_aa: CASTGAWEAFF

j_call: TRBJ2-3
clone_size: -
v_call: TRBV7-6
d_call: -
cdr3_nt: TGTGCCAGCAGCTTACAGGGGATTGGCACAGATACGCAGTATTTT
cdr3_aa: CASSLQGIGTDTQYF

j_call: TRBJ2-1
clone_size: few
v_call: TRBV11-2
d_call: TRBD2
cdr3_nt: TGTGCCAGCAGCTTAGATAACGCTAGCGGGAGGAACAATGAGCAGTTCTTC
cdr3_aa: CASSLDNASGRNNEQFF

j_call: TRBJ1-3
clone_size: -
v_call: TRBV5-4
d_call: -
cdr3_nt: TGTGCCAGCAGCTCGCCCAGGGGCGCTGGAAACACCATATATTTT
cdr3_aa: CASSSPRGAGNTIYF

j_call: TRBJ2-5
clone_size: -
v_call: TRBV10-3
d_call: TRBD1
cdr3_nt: TGTGCCATCAGAACCACAGGGGTGGGAGAGACCCAGTACTTC
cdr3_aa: CAIRTTGVGETQYF

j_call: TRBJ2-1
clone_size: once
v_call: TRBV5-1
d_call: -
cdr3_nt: TGCGCCAGCAGCTTGGACAGGGTAGAGTTTAGCCATGAGCAGTTCTTC
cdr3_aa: CASSLDRVEFSHEQFF

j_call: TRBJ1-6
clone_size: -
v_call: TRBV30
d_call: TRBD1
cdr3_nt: TGTGCCCGCAAGACAGGGAGCTCCTATAATTCACCCCTCCACTTT
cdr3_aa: CARKTGSSYNSPLHF

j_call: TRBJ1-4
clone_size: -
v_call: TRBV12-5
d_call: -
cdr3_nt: TGTGCTAGTGGTTTTACACAGGGCGTTCATGAAAAACTGTTTTTT
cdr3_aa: CASGFTQGVHEKLFF

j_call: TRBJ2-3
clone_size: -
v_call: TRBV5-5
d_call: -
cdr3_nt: TGTGCCAGCAGCTTAGACTGGGGGCCAGATACGCAGTATTTT
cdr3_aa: CASSLDWGPDTQYF

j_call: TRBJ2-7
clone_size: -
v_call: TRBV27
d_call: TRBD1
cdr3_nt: TGTGCCAGCAGACCAGGACAGGGCTACTACGAGCAGTACTTC
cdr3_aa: CASRPGQGYYEQYF

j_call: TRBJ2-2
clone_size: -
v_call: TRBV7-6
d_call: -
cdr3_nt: TGTGCCAGCAGCTTGCGGGGAAACACCGGGGAGCTGTTTTTT
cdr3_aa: CASSLRGNTGELFF

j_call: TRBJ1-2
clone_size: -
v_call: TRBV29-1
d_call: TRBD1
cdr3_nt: TGCAGCGCCAGACAGGGGGCGGTTTATGGCTACACCTTC
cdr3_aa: CSARQGAVYGYTF

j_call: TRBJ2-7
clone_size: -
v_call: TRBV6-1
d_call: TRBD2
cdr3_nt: TGTGCCAGCAGTGAAGGACTAGCGGGCTCCTACGAGCAGTACTTC
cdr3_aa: CASSEGLAGSYEQYF

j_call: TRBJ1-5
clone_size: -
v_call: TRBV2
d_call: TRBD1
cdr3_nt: TGTGCCAGCAGCCAAGTACAATGGGCCGGACAGGGGATGAGGCAGCCCCAGCATTTT
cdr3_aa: CASSQVQWAGQGMRQPQHF

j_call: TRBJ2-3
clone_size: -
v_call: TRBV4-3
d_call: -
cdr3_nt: TGCGCCAGCAGCCAAGCCCCTAGCGCTTATACGCAGTATTTT
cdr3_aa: CASSQAPSAYTQYF

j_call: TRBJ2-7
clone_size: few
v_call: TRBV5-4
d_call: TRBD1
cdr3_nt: TGTGCCAGCAGCGCGGACAGGGACTCCTACGAGCAGTACTTC
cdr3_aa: CASSADRDSYEQYF

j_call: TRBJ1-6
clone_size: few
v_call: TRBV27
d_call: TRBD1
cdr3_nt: TGTGCCAGCAGTCCCACCCCCTTGACAGGGTATCGGTCACCCCTCCACTTT
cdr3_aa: CASSPTPLTGYRSPLHF

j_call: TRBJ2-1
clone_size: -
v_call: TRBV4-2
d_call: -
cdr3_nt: TGTGCCAGCAGCCCCAACGGGGGAACCTTCTACAATGAGCAGTTCTTC
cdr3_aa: CASSPNGGTFYNEQFF

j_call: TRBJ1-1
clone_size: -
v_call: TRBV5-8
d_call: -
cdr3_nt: TGTGCCAGCAGCTTTGACGGCGGCGGTGCTGAAGCTTTCTTT
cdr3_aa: CASSFDGGGAEAFF

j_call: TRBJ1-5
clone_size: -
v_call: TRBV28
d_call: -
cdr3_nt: TGTGCCAGCGGATTAGGAACTGAGGTGCCCCAGCATTTT
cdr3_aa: CASGLGTEVPQHF

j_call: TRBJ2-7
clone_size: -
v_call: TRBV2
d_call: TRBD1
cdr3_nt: TGTGCCAGCAATCAGATTCCGGGACAGGGTTCGTCTAAAAATCTCGAGCAGTACTTC
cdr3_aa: CASNQIPGQGSSKNLEQYF

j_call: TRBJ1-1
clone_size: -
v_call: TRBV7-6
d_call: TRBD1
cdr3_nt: TGTGCCAGCAGCCCGGGACAGGGGGCCACTGAAGCTTTCTTT
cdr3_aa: CASSPGQGATEAFF

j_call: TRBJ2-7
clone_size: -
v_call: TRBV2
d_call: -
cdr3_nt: TGTGCCAGCAGCCAGTTGTTCTACGAGCAGTACTTC
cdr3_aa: CASSQLFYEQYF

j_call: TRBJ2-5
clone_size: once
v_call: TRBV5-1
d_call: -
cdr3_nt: TGCGCCAGCAGCTGGGCTGGGCAAGAGACCCAGTACTTC
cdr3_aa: CASSWAGQETQYF

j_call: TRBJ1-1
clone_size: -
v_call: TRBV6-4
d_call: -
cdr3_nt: TGTGCCAGCAGGGAGATGAGGATGGGGAACACTGAAGCTTTCTTT
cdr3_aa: CASREMRMGNTEAFF

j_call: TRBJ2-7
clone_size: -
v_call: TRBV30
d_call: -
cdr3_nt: TGTGCCTGGAACCCGGCGGGTTCCGAGCAGTACTTC
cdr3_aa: CAWNPAGSEQYF

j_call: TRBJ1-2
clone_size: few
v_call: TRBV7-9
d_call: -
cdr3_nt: TGTGCCAGCAGCTTTCTCACCTTC
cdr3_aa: CASSFLTF

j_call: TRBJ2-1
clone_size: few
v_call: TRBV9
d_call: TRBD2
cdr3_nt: TGTGCCAGCAGCGTAGACCTAGCGGGAGAGCAGTTCTTC
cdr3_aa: CASSVDLAGEQFF

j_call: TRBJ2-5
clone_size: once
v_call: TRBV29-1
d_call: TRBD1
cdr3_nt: TGCAGCGTTGAGGGGACAGATCGACCCGGGACCCAGTACTTC
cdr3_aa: CSVEGTDRPGTQYF

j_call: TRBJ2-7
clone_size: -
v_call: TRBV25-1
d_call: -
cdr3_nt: TGTGCCAGCAGTGAAGTACTAGCCTACGAGCAGTACTTC
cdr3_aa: CASSEVLAYEQYF

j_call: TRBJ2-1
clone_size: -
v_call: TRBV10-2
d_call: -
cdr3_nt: TGCGCCAGCTCCCGGCAGGCCAATGAGCAGTTCTTC
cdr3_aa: CASSRQANEQFF

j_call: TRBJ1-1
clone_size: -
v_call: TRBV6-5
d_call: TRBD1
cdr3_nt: TGTGCCAGCAGTTACTATGGGACAGGGAACACTGAAGCTTTCTTT
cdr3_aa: CASSYYGTGNTEAFF

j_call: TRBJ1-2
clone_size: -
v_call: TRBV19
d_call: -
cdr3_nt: TGTGCCAGTATCATCCACTATGGCTACACCTTC
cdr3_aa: CASIIHYGYTF

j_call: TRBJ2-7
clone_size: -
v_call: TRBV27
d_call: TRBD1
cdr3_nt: TGTGCCAGCAGTTCCTCAATGGAGACAGGGGGGTACGAGCAGTACTTC
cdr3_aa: CASSSSMETGGYEQYF

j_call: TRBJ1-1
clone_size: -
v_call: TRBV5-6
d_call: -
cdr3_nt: TGTGCCAGCAGCCCCCGGCGGGTTGACACTGAAGCTTTCTTT
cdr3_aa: CASSPRRVDTEAFF

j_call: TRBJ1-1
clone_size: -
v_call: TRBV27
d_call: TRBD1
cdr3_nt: TGTGCCAGCAGTTTATCCCGGACAGGGATCGGGACTGAAGCTTTCTTT
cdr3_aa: CASSLSRTGIGTEAFF

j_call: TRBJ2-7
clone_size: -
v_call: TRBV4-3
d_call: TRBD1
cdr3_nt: TGCGCCAGCAGCCGAGGGACAGCCTACTACGAGCAGTACTTC
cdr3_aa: CASSRGTAYYEQYF

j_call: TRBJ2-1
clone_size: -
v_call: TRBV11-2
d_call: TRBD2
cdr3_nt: TGTGCCAGCAGCTTACTAGCGGGAGTCTACAATGAGCAGTTCTTC
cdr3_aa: CASSLLAGVYNEQFF

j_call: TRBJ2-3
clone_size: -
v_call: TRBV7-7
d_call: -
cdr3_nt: TGTGCTAGCAGCCCCTCGGGCACAGATACGCAGTATTTT
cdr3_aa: CASSPSGTDTQYF

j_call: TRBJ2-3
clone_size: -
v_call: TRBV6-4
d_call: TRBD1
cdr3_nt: TGTGCCAGCAGTGAGGGCAGGGGGCCTACTAGCACAGATACGCAGTATTTT
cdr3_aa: CASSEGRGPTSTDTQYF

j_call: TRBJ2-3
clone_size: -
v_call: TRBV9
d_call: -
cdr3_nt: TGTGCCAGCAGCGTAGTGGCTAGCACAGATACGCAGTATTTT
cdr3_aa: CASSVVASTDTQYF

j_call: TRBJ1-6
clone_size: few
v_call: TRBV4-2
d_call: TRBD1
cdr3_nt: TGTGCCAGCAGCCAAGAGGGACAGGGGAATTCACCCCTCCACTTT
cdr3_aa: CASSQEGQGNSPLHF

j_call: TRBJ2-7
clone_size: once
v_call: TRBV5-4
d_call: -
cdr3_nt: TGTGCCAGCAGCTTTCTTGACGAGCAGTACTTC
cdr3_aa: CASSFLDEQYF

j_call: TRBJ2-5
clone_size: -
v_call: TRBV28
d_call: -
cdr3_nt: TGTGCCAGCAGTTTATTTCTCGGGGGTCAAGAGACCCAGTACTTC
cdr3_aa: CASSLFLGGQETQYF

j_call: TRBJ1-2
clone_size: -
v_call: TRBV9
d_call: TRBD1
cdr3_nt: TGTGCCAGCAGCGTAGAGGGGACAGGGGGCCACTATGGCTACACCTTC
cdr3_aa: CASSVEGTGGHYGYTF

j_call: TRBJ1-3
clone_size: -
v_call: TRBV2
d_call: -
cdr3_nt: TGTGCCAGCAGTGCCGGTGTGGGAAACACCATATATTTT
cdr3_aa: CASSAGVGNTIYF

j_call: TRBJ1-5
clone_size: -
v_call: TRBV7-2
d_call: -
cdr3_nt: TGTGCCAGCAGCTCGGACTTTGGAACTTTTCAGCCCCAGCATTTT
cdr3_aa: CASSSDFGTFQPQHF

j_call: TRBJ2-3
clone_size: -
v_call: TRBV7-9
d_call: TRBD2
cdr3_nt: TGTGCCAGCAGCCCAGGGACTAGCCCGATAATCACAGATACGCAGTATTTT
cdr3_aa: CASSPGTSPIITDTQYF

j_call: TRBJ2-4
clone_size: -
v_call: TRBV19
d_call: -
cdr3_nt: TGTGCCAGTAGTATAGGAGGAGGGGGCGCGACCAAAAACATTCAGTACTTC
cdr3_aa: CASSIGGGGATKNIQYF

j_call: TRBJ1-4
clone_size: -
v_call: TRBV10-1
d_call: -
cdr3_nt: TGCGCCAGCAGTGAGCGGCTAGGAGGGGCTGAAAAACTGTTTTTT
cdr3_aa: CASSERLGGAEKLFF

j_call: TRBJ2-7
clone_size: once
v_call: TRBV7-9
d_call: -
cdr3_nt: TGTGCCAGCAGCCTCCAGCTAGGTCACGAGCAGTACTTC
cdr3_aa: CASSLQLGHEQYF

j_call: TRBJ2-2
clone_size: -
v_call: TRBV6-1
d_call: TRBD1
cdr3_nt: TGTGCCAGCAGTGAAAGGACAGGGTGGAGCGGGGAGCTGTTTTTT
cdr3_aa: CASSERTGWSGELFF

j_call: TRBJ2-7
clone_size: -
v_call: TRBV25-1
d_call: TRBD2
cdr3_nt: TGTGCCAGCAGTGAATACTCGGGGGGGCAAATCTACGAGCAGTACTTC
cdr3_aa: CASSEYSGGQIYEQYF